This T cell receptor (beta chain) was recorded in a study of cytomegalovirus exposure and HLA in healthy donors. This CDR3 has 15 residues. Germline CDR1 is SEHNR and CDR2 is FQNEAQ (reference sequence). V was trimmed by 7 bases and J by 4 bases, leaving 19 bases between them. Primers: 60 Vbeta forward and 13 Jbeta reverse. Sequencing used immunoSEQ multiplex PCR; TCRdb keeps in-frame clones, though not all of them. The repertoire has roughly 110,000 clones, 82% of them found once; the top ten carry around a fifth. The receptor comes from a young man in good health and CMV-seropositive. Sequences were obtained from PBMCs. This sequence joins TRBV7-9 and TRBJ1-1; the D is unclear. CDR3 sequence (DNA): TGTGCCAGCACCCTACCCGGAGGCGTTGGCACTGAAGCTTTCTTT. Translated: CASTLPGGVGTEAFF. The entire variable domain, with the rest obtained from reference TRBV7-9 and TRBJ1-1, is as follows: DTGVSQNPRHKITKRGQNVTFRCDPISEHNRLYWYRQTLGQGPEFLTYFQNEAQLEKSRLLSDRFSAERPKGSFSTLEIQRTEQGDSAMYLCASTLPGGVGTEAFFGQGTRLTVV.